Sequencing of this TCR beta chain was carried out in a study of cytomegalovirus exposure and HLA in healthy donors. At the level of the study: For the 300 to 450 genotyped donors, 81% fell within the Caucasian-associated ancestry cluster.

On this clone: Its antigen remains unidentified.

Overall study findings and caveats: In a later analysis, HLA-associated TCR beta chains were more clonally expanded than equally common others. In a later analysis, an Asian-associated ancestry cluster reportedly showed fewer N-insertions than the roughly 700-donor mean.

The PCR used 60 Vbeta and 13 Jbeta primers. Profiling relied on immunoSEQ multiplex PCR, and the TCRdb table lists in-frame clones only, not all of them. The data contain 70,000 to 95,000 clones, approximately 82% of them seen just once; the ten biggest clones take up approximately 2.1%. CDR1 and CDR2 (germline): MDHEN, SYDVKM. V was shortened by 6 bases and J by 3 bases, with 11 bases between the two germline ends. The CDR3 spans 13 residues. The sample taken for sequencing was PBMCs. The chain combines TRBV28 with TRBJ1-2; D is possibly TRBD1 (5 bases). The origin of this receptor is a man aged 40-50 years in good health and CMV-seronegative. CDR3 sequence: CASSWGSDYGYTF. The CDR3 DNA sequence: TGTGCCAGCAGCTGGGGCAGTGACTATGGCTACACCTTC.